What follows are 24 T cell receptor beta chains derived from one specimen sequenced in a study of cytomegalovirus exposure and HLA in healthy donors. PCR employed 60 Vbeta and 13 Jbeta primers. Clones were sequenced by immunoSEQ multiplex PCR, and TCRdb holds only the in-frame ones, with some missing. This sample has roughly 93,000 clones, with roughly four fifths found just once. Specimen: PBMCs. Source of these receptors: a man aged 30-40 years in good health and CMV-seronegative.

The V and J genes are TRBV14 and TRBJ1-2, with 12 bases identical to TRBD1. Per germline, CDR1 SGHDN and CDR2 FVKESK. This CDR3 is 17 amino acids long. Losses at the gene ends were 5 bases for V and 7 bases for J; bases not matched to a gene: 14. The DNA of the CDR3 is TGTGCCAGCAGCGCCCGGGACAGGGGGCTCTGGCTGAGTGGCTACACCTTC. Translated, it gives CASSARDRGLWLSGYTF.

The chain couples TRBV19 to TRBJ1-2; maybe TRBD1 (6 bases). This CDR3 region has 15 residues. From germline, CDR1 is LNHDA and CDR2 SQIVND (reference sequence). V was shortened by 0 bases and J by 6 bases, with 14 bases between the two germline ends. DNA for the CDR3: TGTGCCAGTAGTATAGATGGCTGGGGGCCGGATGGCTACACCTTC. This translates into CASSIDGWGPDGYTF. Based on the CDR3 plus reference TRBV19 and TRBJ1-2, the full variable domain is DGGITQSPKYLFRKEGQNVTLSCEQNLNHDAMYWYRQDPGQGLRLIYYSQIVNDFQKGDIAEGYSVSREKKESFPLTVTSAQKNPTAFYLCASSIDGWGPDGYTFGSGTRLTVV.

The chain combines TRBV5-1 with TRBJ1-4; D call uncertain. Germline CDR1 and CDR2: SGHRS and YFSETQ. The ends were cut back, 0 bases at V and 8 bases at J, with 17 bases in the middle. This CDR3 spans 16 amino acids. CDR3 sequence reads: CASSLGQSAGQEKLFF. CDR3 nucleotide sequence: TGCGCCAGCAGCTTGGGGCAGTCCGCGGGTCAGGAAAAACTGTTTTTT.

The chain employs TRBV5-4 and TRBJ1-4; tentative D call: TRBD1 (5 bases). There are 17 residues in the CDR3. The V and J ends lost 2 bases and 2 bases respectively, with 16 bases between them. The germline gives CDR1 SGHNT, CDR2 YYREEE (reference sequence). The CDR3 nucleotides are TGTGCCAGCAGCTTAAGGTTTAGGGGTCACACTAATGAAAAACTGTTTTTT. This encodes CASSLRFRGHTNEKLFF.

The chain has TRBV9 and TRBJ2-1, with D perhaps TRBD1 (6 bases). The CDR3 is made up of 14 amino acids. The V end lost 0 bases, the J end lost 7 bases, and 11 bases lay between the germline ends. The germline V gene encodes CDR1 SGDLS and CDR2 YYNGEE. The CDR3 nucleotides are TGTGCCAGCAGCGTAGAAACAGGGCGGAATGAGCAGTTCTTC. This sequence encodes CASSVETGRNEQFF.

The chain is built from TRBV7-2 and TRBJ2-7; D gene uncertain. Per germline, CDR1 SGHTA and CDR2 FQGNSA. With 4 bases removed from V and 0 bases from J, the gap between germline ends came to 13 bases. The CDR3 covers 15 residues. CDR3 sequence (DNA): TGTGCCAGCAGCTCCCCGGAGATTAGCTCCTACGAGCAGTACTTC. It yields the protein CASSSPEISSYEQYF. The full variable domain, rest sourced from reference TRBV7-2 and TRBJ2-7, is GAGVSQSPSNKVTEKGKDVELRCDPISGHTALYWYRQSLGQGLEFLIYFQGNSAPDKSGLPSDRFSAERTGGSVSTLTIQRTQQEDSAVYLCASSSPEISSYEQYFGPGTRLTVT.

This rearrangement joins TRBV7-9 to TRBJ1-1, with D unclear. With 2 bases removed from V and 4 bases from J, the gap between germline ends came to 14 bases. The CDR3 sequence is 15 residues long. Germline-derived CDR1 and CDR2 are SEHNR and FQNEAQ (reference sequence). The CDR3 loop is CASSLSLSRITEAFF. The CDR3 DNA is TGTGCCAGCAGCTTAAGCCTTTCGCGAATCACTGAAGCTTTCTTT.

This chain uses TRBV7-8 with TRBJ1-1; 7 nucleotides match TRBD1. Germline CDR1 reads SGHVS; CDR2 reads FQNEAQ. The junction had 13 bases not matched to a gene; V was cut back by 4 bases and J by 5 bases. This CDR3 comprises 16 residues. This chain's CDR3 is CASSSPSTGVGTEAFF. DNA for the CDR3: TGTGCCAGCAGCTCGCCATCCACAGGGGTGGGTACTGAAGCTTTCTTT.

V gene TRBV5-4 combines with J gene TRBJ2-5, with 9 nucleotides matching TRBD1. The germline gives CDR1 SGHNT, CDR2 YYREEE (reference sequence). V shed 0 bases, J shed 5 bases, and the junction held 2 bases outside the gene matches. The length of the CDR3 is 14 residues. The CDR3 bases are TGTGCCAGCAGCTTGGCCGACAGGGGGGAGACCCAGTACTTC. As protein: CASSLADRGETQYF. The whole variable domain, remainder taken from reference TRBV5-4 and TRBJ2-5, is ETGVTQSPTHLIKTRGQQVTLRCSSQSGHNTVSWYQQALGQGPQFIFQYYREEENGRGNFPPRFSGLQFPNYSSELNVNALELDDSALYLCASSLADRGETQYFGPGTRLLVL.

The chain couples TRBV5-4 to TRBJ1-2; 7 bases fit TRBD1. Germline V gene sequence: CDR1 SGHNT, CDR2 YYREEE (reference sequence). The ends lost 3 bases at V and 0 bases at J; junction bases unmatched: 2. This CDR3 is built from 14 residues. The CDR3 spells CASSSTGSNYGYTF. CDR3 sequence (DNA): TGTGCCAGCAGCTCGACAGGGTCTAACTATGGCTACACCTTC.

V usage is TRBV29-1 and J usage is TRBJ1-2; no reliable D call. V gave up 0 bases and J gave up 5 bases, with 13 bases separating them. CDR1 and CDR2 (germline): SQVTM, ANQGSEA. The CDR3 runs to 14 residues. CDR3 nucleotide sequence: TGCAGCGTTGAAGACCGGGGAGTGGGATATGGCTACACCTTC. Translation: CSVEDRGVGYGYTF.

CDR3 DNA: TGTGCCAGCAGCGTTGGCCCGGGGACAGGGGTTAGGATGGGTGAAGCTTTCTTT. Translating it yields CASSVGPGTGVRMGEAFF. The chain is built from TRBV5-4 and TRBJ1-1; 10 nucleotides line up with TRBD1. There are 18 residues in the CDR3. The V and J ends lost 4 bases and 7 bases, in that order; junction bases with no gene match: 19. Germline V CDR1 and CDR2: SGHNT, YYREEE (reference sequence).

The chain couples TRBV11-3 to TRBJ2-3; TRBD1 matches at 10 bases. This CDR3 region has 15 residues. The ends lost 4 bases at V and 2 bases at J; junction bases unmatched: 3. CDR1 and CDR2 from the germline V gene are SGHNT and YENEEA. CDR3 amino acids: CASSSGTGVTDTQYF. The CDR3 region has the DNA TGTGCCAGCAGCTCCGGGACAGGGGTCACAGATACGCAGTATTTT.

The chain recombines TRBV18 with TRBJ2-3; TRBD1 aligns across 9 bases. The CDR3 covers 16 residues. V dropped 3 bases and J dropped 3; count of bases not matched to a gene: 7. Germline V CDR1 and CDR2: KGHSH, LQKENI. The CDR3 region is CASSPGRTGETDTQYF. The CDR3 DNA reads TGTGCCAGCTCACCGGGGCGGACAGGGGAGACAGATACGCAGTATTTT.

This chain uses TRBV5-1 with TRBJ2-5, with TRBD1 matching over 8 bases. Germline values: CDR1 SGHRS, CDR2 YFSETQ. The CDR3 totals 16 residues. The junction had 9 bases not matched to a gene; V was cut back by 0 bases and J by 5 bases. As DNA, the CDR3 is TGCGCCAGCAGCTTGGCCGGGACAGGTTTTGGGGAGACCCAGTACTTC. It encodes CASSLAGTGFGETQYF.

In this sample, this clone turned up a few times. The chain is built from TRBV5-1 and TRBJ2-2, with D perhaps TRBD2 (5 bases). V was clipped by 0 bases and J by 5 bases, with 11 bases between them. Germline-derived CDR1 and CDR2 are SGHRS and YFSETQ. CDR3 size: 15 residues. CDR3 sequence (DNA): TGCGCCAGCAGCTTGGGGGAGAGACGAACCGGGGAGCTGTTTTTT. Amino acid sequence: CASSLGERRTGELFF.

The chain is built from TRBV4-2 and TRBJ2-2; the match to TRBD1 covers 7 bases. The CDR3 is 16 residues long. V dropped 1 base and J dropped 4; count of bases not matched to a gene: 6. Per germline, CDR1 LGHNA and CDR2 YNFKEQ. The CDR3 protein is CASSQAPGGATGELFF. The CDR3 bases are TGTGCCAGCAGCCAAGCTCCAGGGGGTGCCACCGGGGAGCTGTTTTTT.

The chain is built from TRBV7-2 and TRBJ2-3; 7 bases are shared with TRBD2. Unmatched junction bases numbered 9, after V lost 0 bases and J lost 0 bases. Germline CDR1 reads SGHTA; CDR2 reads FQGNSA. CDR3 size: 18 residues. The CDR3 loop is CASSLAWSSGTSTDTQYF. The DNA of the CDR3 is TGTGCCAGCAGCTTAGCATGGTCTAGCGGAACTAGCACAGATACGCAGTATTTT.

The gene calls are TRBV4-2 and TRBJ2-5, with D unclear. The J call is in doubt because the DNA end fits TRBJ2-7 better. CDR3 length equals 12 residues. The germline CDR1 and CDR2 sequences are LGHNA and YNFKEQ. The CDR3 reads CASSPTGYEQYF. CDR3 sequence (DNA): TGTGCCAGCAGCCCGACGGGTTACGAGCAGTACTTC.

In its sample, this clone was seen a few times. This sequence joins TRBV7-2 and TRBJ1-6; 7 bases are a match to TRBD1. CDR1 is SGHTA and CDR2 is FQGNSA in the germline V gene. V lost 5 bases, J lost 9 bases, and 7 bases stayed unmatched. The CDR3 covers 14 residues. The CDR3 nucleotides read TGTGCCAGCAGCCCTAACAGGGGTCTTTCACCCCTCCACTTT. The encoded protein is CASSPNRGLSPLHF.

The V gene is TRBV7-8, the J gene TRBJ2-5; D possibly corresponds to TRBD1 (6 bases). The tail of the sequence fits TRBJ2-7 better, so the J call may be wrong. Germline-derived CDR1 and CDR2 are SGHVS and FQNEAQ. The CDR3 is 13 amino acids. The CDR3 protein is CASSITGYYEQYF. The CDR3 nucleotides read TGTGCCAGCAGCATCACAGGGTACTACGAGCAGTACTTC.

This chain connects TRBV4-1 to TRBJ2-3; TRBD1 agrees at 9 bases. V shed 1 base, J shed 8 bases, and the junction held 7 bases outside the gene matches. This CDR3 is 15 amino acids long. CDR1 and CDR2 from the germline V gene are MGHRA and YSYEKL. For the CDR3, the DNA is TGCGCCAGCAGCCAAGGGACAGGGGATCAAGGTACGCAGTATTTT. Translated, it gives CASSQGTGDQGTQYF.

This chain links TRBV7-9 with TRBJ1-5; the D gene is possibly TRBD1 (5 bases). From germline, CDR1 is SEHNR and CDR2 FQNEAQ (reference sequence). The CDR3 totals 15 residues. V lost 2 bases to trimming and J lost 3 bases, with 11 bases between them. CDR3 amino acids: CASSLSDSNNQPQHF. The CDR3 DNA reads TGTGCCAGCAGCTTATCTGACAGCAACAATCAGCCCCAGCATTTT.

J is TRBJ1-2 and V is TRBV27, with TRBD1 as a possible D gene (6 bases). V was shortened by 5 bases and J by 7 bases, with 14 bases between the two germline ends. The CDR3 extends over 13 amino acids. CDR1 and CDR2 (germline): MNHEY, SMNVEV (reference sequence). CDR3 coding DNA: TGTGCCAGCAGTCCCACAGGGTCCTTTGGCTACACCTTC. This translates into CASSPTGSFGYTF.